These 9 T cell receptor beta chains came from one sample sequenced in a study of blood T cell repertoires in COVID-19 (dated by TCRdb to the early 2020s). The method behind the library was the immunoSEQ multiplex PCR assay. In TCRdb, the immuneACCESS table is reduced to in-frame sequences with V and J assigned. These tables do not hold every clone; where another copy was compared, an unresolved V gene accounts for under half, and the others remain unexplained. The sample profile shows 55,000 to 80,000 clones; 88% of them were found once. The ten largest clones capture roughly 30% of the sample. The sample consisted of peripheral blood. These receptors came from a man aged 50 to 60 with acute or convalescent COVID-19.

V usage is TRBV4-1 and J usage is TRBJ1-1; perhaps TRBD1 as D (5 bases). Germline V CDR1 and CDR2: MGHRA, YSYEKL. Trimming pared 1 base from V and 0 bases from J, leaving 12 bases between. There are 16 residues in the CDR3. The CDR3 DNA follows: TGCGCCAGCAGCCAAGCGGAAGGGGCTATGAACACTGAAGCTTTCTTT. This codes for CASSQAEGAMNTEAFF.

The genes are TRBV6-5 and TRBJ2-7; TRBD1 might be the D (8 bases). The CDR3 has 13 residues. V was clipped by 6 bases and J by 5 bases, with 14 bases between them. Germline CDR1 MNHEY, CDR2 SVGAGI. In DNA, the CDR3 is TGTGCCAGCAGCACAGGGGGGGTTAACGAGCAGTACTTC. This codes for CASSTGGVNEQYF.

In DNA form, the CDR3 reads TGTGCCAGCAGCTTCGCCCAGGGAAACACCGGGGAGCTGTTTTTT. It encodes CASSFAQGNTGELFF. The J gene is TRBJ2-2, the V gene TRBV7-9, with a possible D match to TRBD1 (5 bases). The CDR3 is 15 residues long. The V end lost 3 bases, the J end lost 2 bases, and 10 bases lay between the germline ends. Looked up from germline, CDR1 is SEHNR and CDR2 is FQNEAQ (reference sequence).

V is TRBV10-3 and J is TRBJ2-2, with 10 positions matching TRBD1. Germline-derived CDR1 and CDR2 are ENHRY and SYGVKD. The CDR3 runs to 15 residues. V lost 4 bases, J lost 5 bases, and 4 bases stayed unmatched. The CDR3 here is CAISATGGSTGELFF. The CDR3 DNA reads TGTGCCATCAGTGCGACAGGGGGCAGTACCGGGGAGCTGTTTTTT.

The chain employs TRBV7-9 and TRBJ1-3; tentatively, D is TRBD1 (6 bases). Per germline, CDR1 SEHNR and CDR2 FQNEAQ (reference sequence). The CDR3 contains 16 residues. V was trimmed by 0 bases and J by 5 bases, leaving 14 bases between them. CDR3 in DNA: TGTGCCAGCAGCTTAGCGCTTCTGGACAGACGAAACACCATATATTTT. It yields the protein CASSLALLDRRNTIYF. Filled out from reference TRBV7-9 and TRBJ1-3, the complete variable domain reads DTGVSQNPRHKITKRGQNVTFRCDPISEHNRLYWYRQTLGQGPEFLTYFQNEAQLEKSRLLSDRFSAERPKGSFSTLEIQRTEQGDSAMYLCASSLALLDRRNTIYFGEGSWLTVV.

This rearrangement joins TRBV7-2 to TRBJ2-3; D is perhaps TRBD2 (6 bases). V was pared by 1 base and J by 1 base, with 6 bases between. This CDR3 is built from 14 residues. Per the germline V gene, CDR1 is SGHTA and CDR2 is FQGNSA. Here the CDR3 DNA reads TGTGCCAGCAGCTTAGGACTAGGCACAGATACGCAGTATTTT. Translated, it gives CASSLGLGTDTQYF. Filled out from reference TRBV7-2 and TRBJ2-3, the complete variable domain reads GAGVSQSPSNKVTEKGKDVELRCDPISGHTALYWYRQSLGQGLEFLIYFQGNSAPDKSGLPSDRFSAERTGGSVSTLTIQRTQQEDSAVYLCASSLGLGTDTQYFGPGTRLTVL.

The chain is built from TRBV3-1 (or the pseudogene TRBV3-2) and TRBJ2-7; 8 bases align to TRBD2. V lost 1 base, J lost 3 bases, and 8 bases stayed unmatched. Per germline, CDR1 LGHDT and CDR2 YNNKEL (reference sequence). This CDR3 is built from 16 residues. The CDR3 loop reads CASSQGARAGGYEQYF. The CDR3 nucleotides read TGTGCCAGCAGCCAAGGGGCCCGGGCGGGGGGCTACGAGCAGTACTTC.

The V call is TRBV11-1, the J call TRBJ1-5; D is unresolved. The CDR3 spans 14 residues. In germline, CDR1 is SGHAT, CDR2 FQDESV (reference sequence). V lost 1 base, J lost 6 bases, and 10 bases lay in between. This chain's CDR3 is CASSLDIYAQPQHF. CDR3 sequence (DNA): TGTGCCAGCAGCTTAGACATTTACGCTCAGCCCCAGCATTTT.

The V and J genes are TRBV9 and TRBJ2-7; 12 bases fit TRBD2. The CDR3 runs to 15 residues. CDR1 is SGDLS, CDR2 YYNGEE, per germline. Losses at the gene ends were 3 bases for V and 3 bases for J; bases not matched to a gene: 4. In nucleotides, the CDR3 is TGTGCCAGCAGCGACGGACTAGCGGGGAACTACGAGCAGTACTTC. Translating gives CASSDGLAGNYEQYF. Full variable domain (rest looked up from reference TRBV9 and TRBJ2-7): DSGVTQTPKHLITATGQRVTLRCSPRSGDLSVYWYQQSLDQGLQFLIQYYNGEERAKGNILERFSAQQFPDLHSELNLSSLELGDSALYFCASSDGLAGNYEQYFGPGTRLTVT.